The present TCR beta chain was sequenced within a study of cytomegalovirus exposure and HLA in healthy donors. Points from the study as a whole: Serostatus for CMV was the only available immune exposure information.

The germline gives CDR1 MNHNS, CDR2 SASEGT. The CDR3 runs 13 residues. A multiplex PCR was run with 60 Vbeta primers and 13 Jbeta primers. Sequencing used immunoSEQ multiplex PCR; TCRdb keeps in-frame clones, though not all of them. Among about 130,000 clones listed, around 80% were seen once. On this clone itself: Its antigen is undetermined.

The rearrangement uses TRBV6-1 and TRBJ2-5; 7 nucleotides align to TRBD1. Gene TRBJ2-7 matches the end of the DNA better, so the J call may be wrong. Sequenced material: PBMCs. The TCR was taken from a young man in good health. The CDR3 DNA is TGTGCCAGCAGTCTCACAGGGGTGGACGAGCAGTACTTC. Encoded protein: CASSLTGVDEQYF.